This TCR beta chain was found in a study of T cells in Graves' hyperthyroidism and ophthalmopathy. This clonotype was detected ten times or more. From RNA transcripts, TCR beta CDR3 regions were amplified. When the TCR CDR3 underwent first-round RT-PCR, the HTBI primer set was used. TCRdb used MiXCR to reprocess the multiplex PCR reads, holding one entry per CDR3 protein. This table holds nearly 600,000 distinct CDR3 sequences, about 14% found once. The PBMCs studied were ones that came from about 9.9 ml fresh peripheral blood. J gave up 0 bases and V 1 base, and 14 bases lay outside the gene matches. Germline V gene sequence: CDR1 DFQATT, CDR2 SNEGSKA (reference sequence). The CDR3 consists of 18 residues.

Sequences were obtained from blood. The rearrangement joins TRBV20-1 to TRBJ1-1; TRBD1 matches at 7 bases. The clonotype originates from a woman aged 18-29 years with Graves' ophthalmopathy. CDR3 in DNA: TGCAGTGCTAGAGGCAGACCCTTACAGGGGAACATGAACACTGAAGCTTTCTTT. Its protein is CSARGRPLQGNMNTEAFF.